One TCR beta chain is described in this entry. This entry belongs to a study of blood T cell repertoires in COVID-19. Study-level information: Acute-phase and convalescent COVID-19 samples originated in the United States, Italy and Spain. From T cells, B-cell-depleted T cells, or PBMCs came the material, which was cDNA or gDNA.

Data came from immunoSEQ multiplex PCR; TCRdb stores just in-frame clones and leaves some out. The sample contains some 140,000 clones, roughly 87% of which appear only once. In terms of age and location, participants ranged from about 18 to 100 years and lived in about 25 US areas. Assignment of participants to cohorts was predicated upon participant-reported clinical history. Germline assignment: CDR1 SNHLY and CDR2 FYNNEI. CDR3 length: 13 residues. With 6 bases removed from V and 8 bases from J, the gap between germline ends came to 16 bases. V is TRBV2 and J is TRBJ1-1, with D unclear. The sample taken for sequencing was PBMCs or T cells enriched from blood (not recorded which). The sequence was obtained from a man in his thirties or forties who had recovered from COVID-19. CDR3 nucleotides: TGTGCCAGCAGCTCTCCCGTAACAGCCGAAGCTTTCTTT. Translating gives CASSSPVTAEAFF.